These 30 T cell receptor beta chains share one sample of origin, sequenced in a study of blood T cell repertoires in COVID-19. Sequencing was performed with immunoSEQ multiplex PCR; in TCRdb, only in-frame clones are kept and a portion is missing. The repertoire includes about 230,000 clones, nearly 90% of them detected once, and around 3.7% sits in the top ten. The specimen sequenced was PBMCs or T cells enriched from blood (not recorded which). These receptors were taken from a woman under 40 with acute COVID-19.

This chain connects TRBV6-5 to TRBJ1-6; 7 bases map to TRBD1. The CDR3 covers 15 residues. Germline lookup yields CDR1 MNHEY and CDR2 SVGAGI. Losses at the gene ends were 7 bases for V and 6 bases for J; bases not matched to a gene: 9. The CDR3 DNA sequence: TGTGCCAGCACCCAGGGGGGCAGGGGTAATTCACCCCTCCACTTT. As protein: CASTQGGRGNSPLHF.

The chain has TRBV5-1 and TRBJ1-1; D is perhaps TRBD1 (6 bases). Per germline, CDR1 SGHRS and CDR2 YFSETQ. Trimming removed 4 bases from V and 2 bases from J, with 12 bases in between. CDR3 length: 14 amino acids. CDR3 residues: CASSHPGQNTEAFF. The CDR3 DNA is TGCGCCAGCAGCCACCCGGGACAAAACACTGAAGCTTTCTTT.

This chain links TRBV18 with TRBJ2-3, with TRBD1 identical over 7 bases. V trimming: 0 bases; J trimming: 10 bases; junction bases outside the gene matches: 13. In germline, CDR1 is KGHSH, CDR2 LQKENI. This CDR3 has 16 residues. The CDR3 DNA follows: TGTGCCAGCTCACCACCGGTCTTACAGGGGACGACCTCGCAGTATTTT. This translates into CASSPPVLQGTTSQYF.

This sequence joins TRBV18 and TRBJ2-3; a weak D match, TRBD2 (6 bases). Trimming removed 0 bases from V and 5 bases from J, with 9 bases in between. Germline CDR1 is KGHSH and CDR2 is LQKENI. The length of the CDR3 is 14 residues. This CDR3 reads CASSPPAGRDTQYF. As DNA, the CDR3 is TGTGCCAGCTCACCACCTGCGGGGAGAGATACGCAGTATTTT.

The chain carries TRBV5-4 and TRBJ2-3, with 8 bases aligning to TRBD1. CDR3 size: 14 residues. J lost 6 bases, V lost 4 bases, and 7 bases had no gene match. Germline loops: CDR1 SGHNT, CDR2 YYREEE (reference sequence). The CDR3 is CASSRTGLTDTQYF. CDR3 bases: TGTGCCAGCAGCCGGACAGGGTTAACGGATACGCAGTATTTT.

The chain links TRBV19 to TRBJ1-5; D might be TRBD1 (5 bases). CDR3 length: 14 amino acids. The V gene's germline CDR1 is LNHDA and CDR2 SQIVND (reference sequence). Trimming removed 8 bases at V and 6 bases at J, with 17 bases between. CDR3 amino acids: CASANGRGGQPQHF. The CDR3 bases are TGTGCCAGTGCTAACGGGAGGGGAGGTCAGCCCCAGCATTTT.

The rearrangement joins TRBV15 to TRBJ1-5; a possible D gene is TRBD1 (6 bases). The CDR3 totals 16 residues. Germline CDR1 is LNHNV and CDR2 is YYDKDF (reference sequence). Deletions cut 3 bases from V and 1 base from J, with 13 bases between. CDR3 in amino acids: CATSSSQGWSNQPQHF. DNA of the CDR3: TGTGCCACCAGCAGCTCACAGGGCTGGAGCAATCAGCCCCAGCATTTT.

J is TRBJ1-1 and V is TRBV10-3; 8 bases line up with TRBD1. The V gene's germline CDR1 is ENHRY and CDR2 SYGVKD. The CDR3 has 16 residues. The junction had 12 bases not matched to a gene; V was cut back by 4 bases and J by 5 bases. The CDR3 sequence: CAISATPSGGVTEAFF. The CDR3 DNA follows: TGTGCCATCAGTGCCACTCCCTCAGGGGGCGTAACTGAAGCTTTCTTT.

The CDR3 protein is CASSAHGGTEAFF. In DNA form, the CDR3 reads TGTGCCAGCAGCGCGCATGGCGGCACTGAAGCTTTCTTT. J is TRBJ1-1 and V is TRBV7-2; D unclear. There are 13 residues in the CDR3. Trimming stripped 5 bases from V and 4 bases from J, with 11 bases between. The germline CDR1 and CDR2 sequences are SGHTA and FQGNSA.

The chain uses TRBV5-1 and TRBJ1-1, with 7 bases matching TRBD1. Germline CDR1 SGHRS, CDR2 YFSETQ. CDR3 size: 13 residues. Losses at the gene ends were 4 bases for V and 4 bases for J; bases not matched to a gene: 4. CDR3 in amino acids: CASSRQGGTEAFF. The CDR3 DNA follows: TGCGCCAGCAGCCGACAGGGAGGCACTGAAGCTTTCTTT. Looking up the rest from reference TRBV5-1 and TRBJ1-1 gives the full variable domain: KAGVTQTPRYLIKTRGQQVTLSCSPISGHRSVSWYQQTPGQGLQFLFEYFSETQRNKGNFPGRFSGRQFSNSRSEMNVSTLELGDSALYLCASSRQGGTEAFFGQGTRLTVV.

This clone is a singleton in its sample. The genes are TRBV10-1 and TRBJ2-1, with 11 bases matching TRBD2. The CDR3 spans 13 residues. CDR1 WNHNN and CDR2 SYGVQD come from the germline V gene (reference sequence). V dropped 8 bases and J dropped 8; count of bases not matched to a gene: 5. CDR3 in DNA: TGCGCCAGCTCTAGCGGGGGGCGGGATGAGCAGTTCTTC. Translating gives CASSSGGRDEQFF.

The genes are TRBV5-4 and TRBJ1-2; the D is unclear. The CDR3 runs to 16 residues. Germline assignment: CDR1 SGHNT and CDR2 YYREEE (reference sequence). V was shortened by 0 bases and J by 1 base, with 13 bases between the two germline ends. The CDR3 region has the DNA TGTGCCAGCAGCTTGGGGTTGAGGGAGCGTAACTATGGCTACACCTTC. Its protein product is CASSLGLRERNYGYTF.

The V gene is TRBV2, the J gene TRBJ1-4; D is uncertain. Germline V lookup: CDR1 SNHLY, CDR2 FYNNEI. CDR3 length equals 10 residues. V lost 6 bases, J lost 7 bases, and 3 bases lay in between. The CDR3 loop reads CASRAEKLFF. The CDR3 coding sequence is TGTGCCAGCAGGGCTGAAAAACTGTTTTTT.

V and J are TRBV6-1 and TRBJ2-7; tentatively, D is TRBD2 (5 bases). From germline, CDR1 is MNHNS and CDR2 SASEGT. Trimming pared 1 base from V and 5 bases from J, leaving 15 bases between. The CDR3 is made up of 15 amino acids. CDR3 residues: CASSEGEIGVHEQYF. CDR3 nucleotide sequence: TGTGCCAGCAGTGAAGGCGAAATCGGGGTCCACGAGCAGTACTTC.

The chain links TRBV29-1 to TRBJ1-1; 7 bases map to TRBD1. CDR3 length: 13 residues. V gave up 5 bases and J gave up 5 bases; unmatched junction bases: 8. CDR1 SQVTM and CDR2 ANQGSEA come from the germline V gene. The CDR3 region is CSVIYRGKTEAFF. The CDR3 region has the DNA TGCAGCGTTATATACAGGGGAAAGACTGAAGCTTTCTTT.

The genes are TRBV21-1 and TRBJ2-2; no check of the table's D call, TRBD2, against the DNA was made. TRBV21-1 represents a pseudogene. This CDR3 comprises 13 residues. DNA for the CDR3: TGTGCCATTTACGGGACTAGCCTCGGGGAGCTGTTTTTT. Encoded protein: CAIYGTSLGELFF.

CDR3 coding DNA: TGTGCCAGCAGCTTAGTACAGGGCGTCACCGGGGAGCTGTTTTTT. It codes for CASSLVQGVTGELFF. V and J are TRBV7-9 and TRBJ2-2, with TRBD1 as a possible D gene (6 bases). Per germline, CDR1 SEHNR and CDR2 FQNEAQ (reference sequence). The CDR3 has 15 residues. V was cut by 1 base and J by 4 bases, with 10 bases left in between. Combining the CDR3 with reference TRBV7-9 and TRBJ2-2 gives the whole variable domain DTGVSQNPRHKITKRGQNVTFRCDPISEHNRLYWYRQTLGQGPEFLTYFQNEAQLEKSRLLSDRFSAERPKGSFSTLEIQRTEQGDSAMYLCASSLVQGVTGELFFGEGSRLTVL.

This rearrangement joins TRBV5-1 to TRBJ2-1; a weak D match, TRBD2 (7 bases). Deletions cut 1 base from V and 8 bases from J, with 25 bases between. The germline V gene encodes CDR1 SGHRS and CDR2 YFSETQ. The CDR3 extends over 18 amino acids. This CDR3 is CASSLQTNRPGGQYEQFF. Here the CDR3 DNA reads TGCGCCAGCAGCTTGCAAACTAACAGGCCCGGGGGGCAATATGAGCAGTTCTTC.

The V gene is TRBV9, the J gene TRBJ2-3, with TRBD2 matching 12 bases. The CDR3 has 16 residues. The germline CDR1 and CDR2 sequences are SGDLS and YYNGEE. The ends lost 4 bases at V and 4 bases at J; junction bases unmatched: 7. The CDR3 loop reads CASSSRLAGVSDTQYF. The CDR3 coding sequence is TGTGCCAGCAGCTCGAGACTAGCGGGGGTTTCAGATACGCAGTATTTT.

This clone was detected only once. The V and J genes are TRBV9 and TRBJ2-1, with D possibly being TRBD2 (6 bases). The length of the CDR3 is 14 residues. Germline V gene lookup returns CDR1 SGDLS and CDR2 YYNGEE. Between the trimmed V and J ends, which lost 4 bases and 2 bases, there was a span of 10 bases. CDR3 in amino acids: CASSLGLTYNEQFF. DNA for the CDR3: TGTGCCAGCAGCCTGGGACTCACCTACAATGAGCAGTTCTTC.

V is TRBV27 and J is TRBJ1-1; D call uncertain. Trimming left V 0 bases short and J 3 bases short, with 8 bases between. This CDR3 is built from 14 residues. Germline V gene data show CDR1 as MNHEY and CDR2 as SMNVEV (reference sequence). The CDR3 DNA is TGTGCCAGCAGTTTATCGAGGGTACACACTGAAGCTTTCTTT. It is translated as CASSLSRVHTEAFF.

J is TRBJ1-1 and V is TRBV15, with TRBD1 as a possible D gene (6 bases). The V gene lost 5 bases and the J gene lost 0 bases, with 13 bases spanning the gap. CDR3 length: 15 amino acids. Germline CDR1 and CDR2: LNHNV and YYDKDF (reference sequence). The CDR3 reads CATSWAGGLNTEAFF. The CDR3 DNA reads as TGTGCCACCAGCTGGGCGGGGGGCTTGAACACTGAAGCTTTCTTT.

The gene calls are TRBV12-3 or TRBV12-4 and TRBJ1-5; D is ambiguous. The V and J ends lost 3 bases and 2 bases respectively, with 5 bases between them. This CDR3 has 13 amino acids. The CDR3 nucleotides read TGTGCCAGCAGTTTTGCGGGCAATCAGCCCCAGCATTTT. It is translated as CASSFAGNQPQHF.

This clone was observed a few times. This sequence joins TRBV27 and TRBJ1-3, with 10 positions matching TRBD1. The trim removed 0 bases at V and 4 bases at J, leaving 3 bases unmatched. Germline loops: CDR1 MNHEY, CDR2 SMNVEV (reference sequence). The CDR3 has 16 amino acids. CDR3: CASSLSPDRGGNTIYF. The CDR3 bases are TGTGCCAGCAGTTTATCCCCGGACAGGGGGGGAAACACCATATATTTT.

The chain joins TRBV28 to TRBJ1-3; 9 nucleotides agree with TRBD1. This CDR3 spans 15 amino acids. With 5 bases clipped from V and 3 bases from J, the junction kept 5 bases outside the gene matches. Germline CDR1 is MDHEN and CDR2 is SYDVKM. CDR3 in DNA: TGTGCCAGCAGTCGGGACAGGGAACTTGGAAACACCATATATTTT. It translates to CASSRDRELGNTIYF.

The gene calls are TRBV3-1 (or the pseudogene TRBV3-2) and TRBJ2-6; possible D gene TRBD1, 5 bases. The V end was cut by 4 bases, the J end by 4 bases, with 11 bases between. Per germline, CDR1 LGHDT and CDR2 YNNKEL (reference sequence). The CDR3 is 15 residues long. The CDR3 sequence: CASSLRGLGANVLTF. For the CDR3, the DNA is TGTGCCAGCAGCCTTAGGGGCCTAGGGGCCAACGTCCTGACTTTC.

V and J are TRBV2 and TRBJ1-6, with TRBD1 matching 7 bases. From germline, CDR1 is SNHLY and CDR2 FYNNEI. Trimming cost V 7 bases and J 6 bases; bases outside gene matches: 9. This CDR3 spans 15 amino acids. CDR3 protein: CASKRTGGINSPLHF. The CDR3 region has the DNA TGTGCCAGCAAGAGGACAGGCGGAATTAATTCACCCCTCCACTTT.

CDR3: CASSSTMEAEQYF. CDR3 DNA sequence: TGTGCCAGCAGCTCTACGATGGAGGCTGAGCAGTACTTC. V gene TRBV5-4 combines with J gene TRBJ2-7, with D perhaps matching TRBD2 (5 bases). CDR1 and CDR2 (germline): SGHNT, YYREEE (reference sequence). V gave up 3 bases and J gave up 7 bases, with 14 bases separating them. This CDR3 comprises 13 residues.

Concerning this clone itself: Other DNA sequences from this sample encode an identical CDR3 as well. This chain links TRBV19 with TRBJ1-1; D uncertain. Germline CDR1 is LNHDA and CDR2 is SQIVND (reference sequence). This CDR3 region has 13 residues. The V end lost 3 bases, the J end lost 4 bases, and 9 bases lay between the germline ends. The CDR3 spells CASSIGGVTEAFF. The CDR3 DNA reads as TGTGCCAGTAGTATTGGAGGCGTCACTGAAGCTTTCTTT.

The J gene is TRBJ2-3, the V gene TRBV5-1; 10 bases are shared with TRBD2. Per the germline V gene, CDR1 is SGHRS and CDR2 is YFSETQ. V shed 0 bases and J 4 bases; nucleotides not matched to a gene: 5. CDR3 size: 16 residues. The DNA of the CDR3 is TGCGCCAGCAGCTTGGATGCTAGCGGGGGCCCAGATACGCAGTATTTT. Its protein is CASSLDASGGPDTQYF.